This TCR beta chain was recovered during a study of identical twins. Study-level points and caveats: Conclusions were based on cross-sectional statistical analysis, without following the same donors.

TCRdb reprocessed the 5' RACE reads with MiXCR, giving one entry per CDR3 protein. This table holds a few hundred thousand distinct CDR3 sequences, 12% found once. CDR3 size: 15 residues. The V gene's germline CDR1 is MNHEY and CDR2 SMNVEV (reference sequence). V trimming: 2 bases; J trimming: 3 bases; junction bases outside the gene matches: 7. This clonotype was detected only a few times. Its target is not known. The same sample was also studied in work on yellow fever vaccine responses in identical twins. That paper notes: Reports say the vaccine T cell response in twins looked partly convergent and partly personalized.

The V gene is TRBV27, the J gene TRBJ2-7; 7 bases line up with TRBD1. The clonotype was recovered from a woman aged 18 to 35 in good health. Sequenced material: memory (CD45RO+) T cells sorted from blood. CDR3 nucleotide sequence: TGTGCCAGCAGTTTAGCCCCGGGACAGTACTACGAGCAGTACTTC. Amino acid sequence: CASSLAPGQYYEQYF.